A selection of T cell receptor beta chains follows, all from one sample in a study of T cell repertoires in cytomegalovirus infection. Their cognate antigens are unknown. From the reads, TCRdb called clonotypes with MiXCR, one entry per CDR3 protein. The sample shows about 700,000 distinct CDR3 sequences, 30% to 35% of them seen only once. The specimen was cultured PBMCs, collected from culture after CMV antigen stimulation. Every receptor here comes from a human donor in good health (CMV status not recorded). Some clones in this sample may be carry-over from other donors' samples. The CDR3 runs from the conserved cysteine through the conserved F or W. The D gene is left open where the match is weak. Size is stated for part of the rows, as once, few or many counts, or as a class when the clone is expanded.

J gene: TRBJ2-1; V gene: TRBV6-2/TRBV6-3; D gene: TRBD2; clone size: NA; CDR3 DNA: TGTGCCAGCAGGACGGCGGGACTAGCGGGAGATGAGCAGTTCTTC; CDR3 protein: CASRTAGLAGDEQFF
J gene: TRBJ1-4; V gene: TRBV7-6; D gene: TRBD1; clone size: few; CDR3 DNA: TGTGCCAGCAGTCCGACGTGGGGACAGAACGAAAAACTGTTTTTT; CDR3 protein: CASSPTWGQNEKLFF
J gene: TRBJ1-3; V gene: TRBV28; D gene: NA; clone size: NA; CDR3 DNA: TGTGCCAGCACCGGGGGGTACGGAAACACCATATATTTT; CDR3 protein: CASTGGYGNTIYF
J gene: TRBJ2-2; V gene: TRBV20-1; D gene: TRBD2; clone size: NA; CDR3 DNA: TGCAGTGCTAGAGACCTCCGTGAAGCGGGGAGCCGCGGGGAGCTGTTTTTT; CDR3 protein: CSARDLREAGSRGELFF
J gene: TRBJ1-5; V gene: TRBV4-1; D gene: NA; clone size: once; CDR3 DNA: TGCGCCAGCAGCCAGAGGGGGGGAATGAGCAATCAGCCCCAGCATTTT; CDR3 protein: CASSQRGGMSNQPQHF
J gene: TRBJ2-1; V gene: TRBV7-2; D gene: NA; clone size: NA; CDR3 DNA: TGTGCCAGCAGCCTAGGGACCCTCGCGACCTACAATGAGCAGTTCTTC; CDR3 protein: CASSLGTLATYNEQFF
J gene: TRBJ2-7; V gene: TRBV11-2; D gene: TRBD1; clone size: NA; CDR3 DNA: TGTGCCAGCAGCTTAGTGCTGGGAAGGACAGGCGCCCATTACGAGCAGTACTTC; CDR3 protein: CASSLVLGRTGAHYEQYF
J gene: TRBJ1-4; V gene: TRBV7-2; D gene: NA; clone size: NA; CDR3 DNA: TGTGCCAGCAGCCAGCCCGCCGGAAATGAAAAACTGTTTTTT; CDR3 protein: CASSQPAGNEKLFF
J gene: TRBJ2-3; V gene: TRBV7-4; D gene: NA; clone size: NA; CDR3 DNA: TGTGCCAGCAGCTATGCAACCGGGGCCACAGATACGCAGTATTTT; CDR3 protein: CASSYATGATDTQYF
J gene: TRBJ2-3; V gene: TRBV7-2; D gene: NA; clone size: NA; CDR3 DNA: TGTGCCAGCAGCCCACGTGGAGCGGAAGCCACAGATACGCAGTATTTT; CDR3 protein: CASSPRGAEATDTQYF
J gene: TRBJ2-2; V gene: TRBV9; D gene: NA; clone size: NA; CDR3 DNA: TGTGCCAGCAGCGTTACAGGTCGTCCGGGGGAGCTGTTTTTT; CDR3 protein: CASSVTGRPGELFF
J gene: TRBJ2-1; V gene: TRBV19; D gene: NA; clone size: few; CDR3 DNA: TGTGCCAGTAGTATTTCAGATGAGCAGTTCTTC; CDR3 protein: CASSISDEQFF
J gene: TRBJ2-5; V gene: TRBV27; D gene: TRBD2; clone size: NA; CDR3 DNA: TGTGCCAGCAGTGCCTATAGCGGGAAAGAGACCCAGTACTTC; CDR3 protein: CASSAYSGKETQYF
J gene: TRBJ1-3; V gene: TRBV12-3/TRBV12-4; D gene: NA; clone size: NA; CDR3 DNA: TGTGCCAGCAGTTGGGCGGACTCTGGAAACACCATATATTTT; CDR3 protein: CASSWADSGNTIYF
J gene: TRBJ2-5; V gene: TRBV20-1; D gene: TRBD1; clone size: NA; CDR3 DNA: TGCAGTGCGATGGATTACTTCGGGACAGTCCAAGAGACCCAGTACTTC; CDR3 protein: CSAMDYFGTVQETQYF
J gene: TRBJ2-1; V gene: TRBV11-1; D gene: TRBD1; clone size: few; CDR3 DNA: TGTGCCAGCAGCTTAGCCCCGGGACAGCAACCCTACAATGAGCAGTTCTTC; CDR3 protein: CASSLAPGQQPYNEQFF
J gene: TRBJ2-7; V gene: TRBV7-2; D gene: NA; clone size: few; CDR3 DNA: TGTGCCAGCGCAAACTGGGACTCCAACTACGAGCAGTACTTC; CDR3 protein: CASANWDSNYEQYF
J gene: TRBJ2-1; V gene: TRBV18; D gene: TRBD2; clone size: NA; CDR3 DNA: TGTGCCAGCTCACCGTTCCGGACTAGCGGGAGGTTTGAGCAGTTCTTC; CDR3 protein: CASSPFRTSGRFEQFF
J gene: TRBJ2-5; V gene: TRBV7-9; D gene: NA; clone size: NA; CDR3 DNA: TGTGCCAGCAGCTTAGGGACAAGCGAGACCCAGTACTTC; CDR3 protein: CASSLGTSETQYF
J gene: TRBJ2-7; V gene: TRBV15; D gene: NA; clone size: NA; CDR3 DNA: TGTGCCACCAGCAGTAGGGGGGCCTACGAGCAGTACTTC; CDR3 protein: CATSSRGAYEQYF
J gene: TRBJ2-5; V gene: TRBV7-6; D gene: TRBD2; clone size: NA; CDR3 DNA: TGTGCCAGCAGCTCCGGGCTAGCGGGAGTGCGAGAGACCCAGTACTTC; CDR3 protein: CASSSGLAGVRETQYF
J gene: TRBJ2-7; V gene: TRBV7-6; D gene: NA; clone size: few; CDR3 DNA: TGTGCCAGCAGCGCCGTTCTCGGCGAGCAGTACTTC; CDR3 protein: CASSAVLGEQYF
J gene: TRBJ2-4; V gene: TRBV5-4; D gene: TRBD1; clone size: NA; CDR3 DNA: TGTGCCAGCCACGACAGGGGAAAAAACATTCAGTACTTC; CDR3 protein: CASHDRGKNIQYF
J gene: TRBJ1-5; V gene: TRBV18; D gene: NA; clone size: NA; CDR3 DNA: TGTGCCAGCTCAGGAGAAAGGTTGAAGCCCCAGCATTTT; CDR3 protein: CASSGERLKPQHF
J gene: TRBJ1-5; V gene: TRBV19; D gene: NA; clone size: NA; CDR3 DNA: TGTGCCAGTAGTATGGGCCGGGGGTATTCTCAGCCCCAGCATTTT; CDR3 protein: CASSMGRGYSQPQHF
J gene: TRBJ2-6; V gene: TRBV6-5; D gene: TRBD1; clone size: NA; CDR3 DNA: TGTGCCAGCAGGGACAGGGTGACGGGGGCCAACGTCCTGACTTTC; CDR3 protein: CASRDRVTGANVLTF
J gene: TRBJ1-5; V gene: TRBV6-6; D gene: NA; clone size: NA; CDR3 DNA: TGTGCCAGCAGCTACACAGGGATTCCTAATCAGCCCCAGCATTTT; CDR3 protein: CASSYTGIPNQPQHF
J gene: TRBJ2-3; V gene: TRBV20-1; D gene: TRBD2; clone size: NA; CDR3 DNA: TGCAGTGCTAGACACTGGACTAGCGGGGTTGGAGATACGCAGTATTTT; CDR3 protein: CSARHWTSGVGDTQYF
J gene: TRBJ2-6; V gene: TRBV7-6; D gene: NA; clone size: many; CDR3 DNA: TGTGCCAGCAGCTCGAGCGCAGGAGGCTCTGGGGCCAACGTCCTGACTTTC; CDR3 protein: CASSSSAGGSGANVLTF
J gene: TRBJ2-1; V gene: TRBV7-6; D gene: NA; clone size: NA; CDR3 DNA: TGTGCCAGCAGCTTAGCAAGCCCTTACAATGAGCAGTTCTTC; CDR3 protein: CASSLASPYNEQFF
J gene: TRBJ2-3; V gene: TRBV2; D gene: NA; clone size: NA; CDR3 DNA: TGTGCCAGCAGTGAGAGTCTGGTGGGTTCGAATACGCAGTATTTT; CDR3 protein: CASSESLVGSNTQYF
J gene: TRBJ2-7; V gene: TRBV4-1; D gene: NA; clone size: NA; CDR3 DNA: TGCGCCAGCAGCCAAGCGGTGGATGGTACCTACGAGCAGTACTTC; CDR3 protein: CASSQAVDGTYEQYF
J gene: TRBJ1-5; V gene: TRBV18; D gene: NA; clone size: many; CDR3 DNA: TGTGCCAGCAGCCCTGATAGCAATCAGCCCCAGCATTTT; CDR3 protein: CASSPDSNQPQHF
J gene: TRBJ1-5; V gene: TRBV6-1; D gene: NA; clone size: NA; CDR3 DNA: TGTGCCAGCACCCACGGGGTCGGGCAGCCCCAGCATTTT; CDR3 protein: CASTHGVGQPQHF
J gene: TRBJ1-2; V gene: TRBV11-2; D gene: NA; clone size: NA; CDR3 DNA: TGTGCCAGCAGCTTCGTAGGGTCAGGATATGGCTGCACCTTC; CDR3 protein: CASSFVGSGYGCTF
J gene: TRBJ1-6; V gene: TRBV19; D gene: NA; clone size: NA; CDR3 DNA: TGTGCCAGTAGTATAACAGCGAATTCACCCCTCCACTTT; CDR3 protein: CASSITANSPLHF
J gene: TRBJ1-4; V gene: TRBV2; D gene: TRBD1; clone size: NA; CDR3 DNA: TGTGCCAGCAGTGGGACAGGTGGCCGGGAAAAACTGTTTTTT; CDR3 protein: CASSGTGGREKLFF
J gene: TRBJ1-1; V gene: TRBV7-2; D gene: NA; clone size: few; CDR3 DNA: TGTGCCAGCAGACTCGACGCCTCCCGGACTGAAGCTTTCTTT; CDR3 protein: CASRLDASRTEAFF
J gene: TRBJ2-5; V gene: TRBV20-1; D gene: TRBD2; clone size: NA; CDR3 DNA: TGCAGTGCTAGCCACGACGAAAGCGGGGGGGGTGTGGAGACCCAGTACTTC; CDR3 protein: CSASHDESGGGVETQYF
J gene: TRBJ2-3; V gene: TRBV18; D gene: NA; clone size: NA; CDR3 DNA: TGTGCCAGCTCACCAAGCTCAGCCCCGAGCACAGATACGCAGTATTTT; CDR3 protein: CASSPSSAPSTDTQYF
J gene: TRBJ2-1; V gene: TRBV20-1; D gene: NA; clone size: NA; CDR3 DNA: TGCAGTGCCCCACCACGGACGAGCTCCTACAATGAGCAGTTCTTC; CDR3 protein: CSAPPRTSSYNEQFF
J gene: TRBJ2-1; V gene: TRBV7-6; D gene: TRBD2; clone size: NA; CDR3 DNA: TGTGCCAGCAGCGGGGCCCCGGGACTACGAAACAATGAGCAGTTCTTC; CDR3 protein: CASSGAPGLRNNEQFF
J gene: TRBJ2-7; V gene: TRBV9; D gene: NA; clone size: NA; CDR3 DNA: TGTGCCAGCAGCGTAGCTGGGGGGGCGAGGGTTTCCGAGCAGTACTTC; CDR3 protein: CASSVAGGARVSEQYF
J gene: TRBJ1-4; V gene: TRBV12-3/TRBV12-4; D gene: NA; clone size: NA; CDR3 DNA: TGTGCCAGCAGTTCCACGACAGGTTGGGAAAAACTGTTTTTT; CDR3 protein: CASSSTTGWEKLFF
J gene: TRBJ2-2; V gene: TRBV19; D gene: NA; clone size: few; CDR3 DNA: TGTGCCAGTATTATAAGGGGTACGGCCGGGGAGCTGTTTTTT; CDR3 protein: CASIIRGTAGELFF
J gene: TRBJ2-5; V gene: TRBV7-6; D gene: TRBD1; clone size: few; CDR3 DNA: TGTGCCAGCAGCCGAACGACAGGGGAGGAGGAGACCCAGTACTTC; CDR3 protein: CASSRTTGEEETQYF
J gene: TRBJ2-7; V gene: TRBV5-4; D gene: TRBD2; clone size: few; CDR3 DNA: TGTGCCAGCAGCTTGGTCGGTAGCGGGAGACACGAGCAGTACTTC; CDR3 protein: CASSLVGSGRHEQYF
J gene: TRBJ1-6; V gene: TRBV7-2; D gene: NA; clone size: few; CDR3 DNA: TGTGCCAGCAGCTTATATAAGGGTTCACCCCTCCACTTT; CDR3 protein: CASSLYKGSPLHF
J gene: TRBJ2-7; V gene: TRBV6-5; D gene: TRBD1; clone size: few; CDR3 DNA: TGTGCCAGCAGTTCCCGGACAGGTCCCTTGTACGAGCAGTACTTC; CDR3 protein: CASSSRTGPLYEQYF
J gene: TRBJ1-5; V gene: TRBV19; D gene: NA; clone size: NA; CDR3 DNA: TGTGCCAGTAGTACCGAGTGGGGGGCTGGCAATCAGCCCCAGCATTTT; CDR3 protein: CASSTEWGAGNQPQHF
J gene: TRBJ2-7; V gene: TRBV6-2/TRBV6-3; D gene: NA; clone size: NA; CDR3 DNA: TGTGCCAGCAGTTCAATTGGGCCCTCCTACGAGCAGTACTTC; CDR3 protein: CASSSIGPSYEQYF
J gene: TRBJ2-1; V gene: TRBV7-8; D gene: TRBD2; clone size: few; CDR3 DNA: TGTGCCAGCAGCTTAGGACTAGCGGGAGGGCGAGAGCAGTTCTTC; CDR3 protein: CASSLGLAGGREQFF
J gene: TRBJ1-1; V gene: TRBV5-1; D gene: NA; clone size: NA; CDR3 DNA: TGCGCCAGCGGCATCGGCGACACTGAAGCTTTCTTT; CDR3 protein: CASGIGDTEAFF
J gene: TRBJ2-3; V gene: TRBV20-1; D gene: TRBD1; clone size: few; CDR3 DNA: TGCAGTGCCGGGACAGGGGATGCAGATACGCAGTATTTT; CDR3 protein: CSAGTGDADTQYF
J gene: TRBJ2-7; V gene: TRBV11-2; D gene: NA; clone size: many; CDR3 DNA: TGTGCCAGCAGCCCCCACATAAGAATCTACGAGCAGTACTTC; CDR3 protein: CASSPHIRIYEQYF
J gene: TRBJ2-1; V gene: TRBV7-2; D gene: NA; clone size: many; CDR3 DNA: TGTGCCAGCAGCTTAGCGACTAGTAGGTACAATGAGCAGTTCTTC; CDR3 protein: CASSLATSRYNEQFF